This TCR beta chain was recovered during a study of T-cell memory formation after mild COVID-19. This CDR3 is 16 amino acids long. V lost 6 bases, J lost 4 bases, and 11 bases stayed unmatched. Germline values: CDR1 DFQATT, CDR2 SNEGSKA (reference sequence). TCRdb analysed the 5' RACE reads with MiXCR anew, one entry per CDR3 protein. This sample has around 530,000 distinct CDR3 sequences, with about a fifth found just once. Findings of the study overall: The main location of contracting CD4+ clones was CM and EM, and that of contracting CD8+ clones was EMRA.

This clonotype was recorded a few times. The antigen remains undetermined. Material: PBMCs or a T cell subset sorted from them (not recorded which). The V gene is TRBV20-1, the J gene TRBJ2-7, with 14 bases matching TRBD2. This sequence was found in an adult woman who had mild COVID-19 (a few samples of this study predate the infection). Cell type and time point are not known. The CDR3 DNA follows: TGCAGTGCGACGGGACTAGCGGGAGCAGCGGGTTACGAGCAGTACTTC. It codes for CSATGLAGAAGYEQYF.